Each of the 3 T cell receptor beta chains below was sequenced from the same sample in a study of blood T cell repertoires in COVID-19. Measured with immunoSEQ multiplex PCR; TCRdb has only the in-frame clones, and not every one. The sample lists approximately 80,000 clones, approximately 88% occurring once. The specimen was peripheral blood. These receptors were collected from a woman of 80 years or more with acute or convalescent COVID-19.

The chain is built from TRBV6-6 and TRBJ2-7, with D perhaps matching TRBD1 (5 bases). V shed 7 bases and J shed 0 bases, with 13 bases lying between them. Germline CDR1 is MNHNY and CDR2 is SVGAGI (reference sequence). The CDR3 sequence is 14 residues long. The CDR3: CASIAGQSSYEQYF. DNA of the CDR3: TGTGCCAGCATCGCAGGGCAGAGCTCCTACGAGCAGTACTTC.

The rearrangement links TRBV11-2 to TRBJ2-1, with 8 bases lining up with TRBD2. This CDR3 region has 16 residues. The V gene end was trimmed by 5 bases and the J gene end by 5 bases; junction bases not matched to a gene: 11. Germline-derived CDR1 and CDR2 are SGHAT and FQNNGV. CDR3 bases: TGTGCCAGCAGCCCTATGAGCGGGGGCCCTAACAATGAGCAGTTCTTC. Protein product: CASSPMSGGPNNEQFF.

The chain carries TRBV6-1 and TRBJ1-5; 7 bases fit TRBD1. Germline loops: CDR1 MNHNS, CDR2 SASEGT. The CDR3 is made up of 15 amino acids. J gave up 1 base and V 3 bases, and 3 bases lay outside the gene matches. The CDR3 bases are TGTGCCAGCAGTGAGCGGGGACAGAGCAATCAGCCCCAGCATTTT. Its translation: CASSERGQSNQPQHF.